Below are 27 T cell receptor beta chains sequenced from a single sample in a study of cytomegalovirus exposure and HLA in healthy donors. 60 Vbeta and 13 Jbeta primers were used in PCR. The protocol was immunoSEQ multiplex PCR, while the TCRdb copy is restricted to in-frame clones and leaves out a portion. This table has roughly 40,000 clones, roughly 80% appearing once. The sample was PBMCs. These receptors were taken from a man in his fifties in good health and CMV-seronegative.

There are a few counts of this clone. V and J are TRBV5-6 and TRBJ2-2; D remains unclear. The CDR3 has 14 residues. The V end lost 4 bases, the J end lost 5 bases, and 12 bases lay between the germline ends. Germline-derived CDR1 and CDR2 are SGHDT and YYEEEE. This CDR3 reads CASSQSISTGELFF. CDR3 DNA: TGTGCCAGCAGCCAGTCCATATCAACCGGGGAGCTGTTTTTT.

This chain links TRBV5-5 with TRBJ2-6, with TRBD1 matching over 8 bases. The CDR3 consists of 16 residues. Looked up from germline, CDR1 is SGHKS and CDR2 is YYEKEE (reference sequence). The V segment lost 1 base and the J segment 2 bases; nucleotides outside the gene matches: 2. CDR3 coding DNA: TGTGCCAGCAGCTTGCAGGGGGCGCCTGGGGCCAACGTCCTGACTTTC. This encodes CASSLQGAPGANVLTF. The whole variable domain, remainder taken from reference TRBV5-5 and TRBJ2-6, is DAGVTQSPTHLIKTRGQQVTLRCSPISGHKSVSWYQQVLGQGPQFIFQYYEKEERGRGNFPDRFSARQFPNYSSELNVNALLLGDSALYLCASSLQGAPGANVLTFGAGSRLTVL.

This clone was seen only once. The chain employs TRBV7-9 and TRBJ1-1; D call uncertain. Germline V lookup: CDR1 SEHNR, CDR2 FQNEAQ (reference sequence). Trimming took 3 bases from V and 10 from J, leaving 12 bases between them. The CDR3 contains 12 residues. CDR3 sequence (DNA): TGTGCCAGCAGCTTGGAACTAAGACCAGCTTTCTTT. Its translation: CASSLELRPAFF.

The CDR3 loop is CASSLVHGSGSTGELFF. CDR3 DNA: TGTGCCAGCAGCTTAGTCCACGGGAGTGGGAGCACCGGGGAGCTGTTTTTT. The gene calls are TRBV7-2 and TRBJ2-2; a weak D match, TRBD2 (6 bases). V was cut by 1 base and J by 4 bases, with 16 bases left in between. In germline, CDR1 is SGHTA, CDR2 FQGNSA. CDR3 size: 17 residues.

This chain uses TRBV10-3 with TRBJ1-1; TRBD1 aligns across 8 bases. V was pared by 0 bases and J by 10 bases, with 1 base of the junction left unmatched. CDR1 is ENHRY, CDR2 SYGVKD, per germline. CDR3 length equals 12 residues. CDR3 sequence reads: CAISESGTGAFF. The CDR3 DNA sequence: TGTGCCATCAGTGAGTCCGGGACAGGAGCTTTCTTT.

The chain recombines TRBV5-4 with TRBJ2-1; D remains ambiguous. V shed 0 bases and J shed 3 bases, with 10 bases lying between them. The germline CDR1 and CDR2 sequences are SGHNT and YYREEE (reference sequence). This CDR3 is built from 15 residues. The CDR3 sequence is CASSLAGFSYNEQFF. The CDR3 DNA reads as TGTGCCAGCAGCTTGGCCGGGTTCAGCTACAATGAGCAGTTCTTC. The complete variable domain, with remaining parts taken from reference TRBV5-4 and TRBJ2-1, reads ETGVTQSPTHLIKTRGQQVTLRCSSQSGHNTVSWYQQALGQGPQFIFQYYREEENGRGNFPPRFSGLQFPNYSSELNVNALELDDSALYLCASSLAGFSYNEQFFGPGTRLTVL.

The V call is TRBV7-2, the J call TRBJ2-1, with 12 positions matching TRBD2. The germline V gene has CDR1 SGHTA and CDR2 FQGNSA. The V and J ends lost 5 bases and 5 bases, in that order; junction bases with no gene match: 4. The CDR3 is 15 amino acids. CDR3 protein: CASSPSGRANNEQFF. The CDR3 nucleotides read TGTGCCAGCAGCCCTAGCGGGAGGGCCAACAATGAGCAGTTCTTC.

The chain links TRBV21-1 to TRBJ1-1; the DNA was not used to check the table's D call, TRBD1. TRBV21-1 is assigned pseudogene status. The CDR3 is made up of 17 amino acids. The CDR3 DNA is TGTGCCAGCAGCAATCAAGGAGGGGGCGGAGGGAACACTGAAGCTTTCTTT. The encoded protein is CASSNQGGGGGNTEAFF.

This clone showed up just once. The V call is TRBV4-3, the J call TRBJ1-3; D perhaps matches TRBD1 (5 bases). The V end lost 0 bases, the J end lost 0 bases, and 9 bases lay between the germline ends. This CDR3 contains 16 residues. CDR1 and CDR2 from the germline V gene are LGHNA and YSLEER. The CDR3 protein is CASSQDRGTSGNTIYF. The CDR3 nucleotides are TGCGCCAGCAGCCAAGATCGGGGGACCTCTGGAAACACCATATATTTT.

The V and J genes are TRBV15 and TRBJ2-1, with D perhaps matching TRBD2 (6 bases). Germline V gene lookup returns CDR1 LNHNV and CDR2 YYDKDF (reference sequence). V was clipped by 1 base and J by 4 bases, with 11 bases between them. The CDR3 sequence is 15 residues long. CDR3 coding DNA: TGTGCCACCAGCAGAGTTGCGGGAATTTACAATGAGCAGTTCTTC. Amino acids: CATSRVAGIYNEQFF.

V usage is TRBV18 and J usage is TRBJ1-6; 9 bases are shared with TRBD1. V lost 3 bases and J lost 13; bases outside the gene matches: 7. The CDR3 length is 14 residues. Germline V lookup: CDR1 KGHSH, CDR2 LQKENI. The CDR3 region is CASSPGQGSPPLHF. CDR3 coding DNA: TGTGCCAGCTCACCTGGACAGGGGTCCCCTCCCCTCCACTTT.

The J gene is TRBJ2-7, the V gene TRBV18; no firm D call. This CDR3 has 13 amino acids. Deletions cut 2 bases from V and 5 bases from J, with 10 bases between. CDR1 KGHSH and CDR2 LQKENI come from the germline V gene. The DNA for the CDR3 is TGTGCCAGCTCACCAGCCTGGTCGGACGAGCAGTACTTC. Amino acids: CASSPAWSDEQYF.

In nucleotides, the CDR3 is TGTGCCAGTAGTGAGCAGACAGGGCGAGGCACTGAAGCTTTCTTT. Amino acids: CASSEQTGRGTEAFF. The chain employs TRBV19 and TRBJ1-1; 7 bases are a match to TRBD1. The V segment lost 5 bases and the J segment 4 bases; nucleotides outside the gene matches: 10. Germline V lookup: CDR1 LNHDA, CDR2 SQIVND (reference sequence). The CDR3 is 15 residues long.

This clone has a single count. The chain couples TRBV5-4 to TRBJ1-6; D might be TRBD1 (5 bases). CDR3 size: 15 residues. Trimming left V 4 bases short and J 7 bases short, with 15 bases between. Germline CDR1 is SGHNT and CDR2 is YYREEE (reference sequence). The CDR3 DNA reads as TGTGCCAGCAGCCCACCTCAGGGAGGGAATTCACCCCTCCACTTT. Residues: CASSPPQGGNSPLHF.

The V call is TRBV5-6, the J call TRBJ2-6; D uncertain. The germline V gene has CDR1 SGHDT and CDR2 YYEEEE. CDR3 length equals 15 residues. V lost 0 bases and J 2 bases, leaving 6 bases between the germline ends. In DNA form, the CDR3 reads TGTGCCAGCAGCTTGGACAGACCTGGGGCCAACGTCCTGACTTTC. Protein product: CASSLDRPGANVLTF.

The CDR3 sequence is CASSVFPGAGELFF. In DNA form, the CDR3 reads TGTGCCAGCAGCGTATTTCCGGGGGCCGGGGAGCTGTTTTTT. V and J are TRBV9 and TRBJ2-2, with TRBD2 as a possible D gene (6 bases). The CDR3 is 14 amino acids. V was clipped by 1 base and J by 6 bases, with 10 bases between them. Germline V gives CDR1 SGDLS, CDR2 YYNGEE.

This sequence joins TRBV15 and TRBJ1-1; D gene uncertain. Between the trimmed V and J ends, which lost 5 bases and 0 bases, there was a span of 4 bases. Germline values: CDR1 LNHNV, CDR2 YYDKDF (reference sequence). The CDR3 consists of 12 residues. The CDR3 nucleotides read TGTGCCACCAGCTCAGTGAACACTGAAGCTTTCTTT. This translates into CATSSVNTEAFF.

The V gene is TRBV28, the J gene TRBJ1-2; 7 positions match TRBD1. Losses at the gene ends were 5 bases for V and 4 bases for J; bases not matched to a gene: 7. The germline V gene has CDR1 MDHEN and CDR2 SYDVKM. This CDR3 has 14 residues. The CDR3 loop reads CASSNRGLGYGYTF. In DNA form, the CDR3 reads TGTGCCAGCAGTAACAGGGGTCTTGGCTATGGCTACACCTTC.

This chain joins TRBV5-1 and TRBJ2-7, with D maybe TRBD2 (5 bases). This CDR3 is built from 13 residues. In germline, CDR1 is SGHRS, CDR2 YFSETQ. Trimming left V 7 bases short and J 6 bases short, with 17 bases between. In nucleotides, the CDR3 is TGCGCCAGCTCCTACCGCGTAGGGAGCGAGCAGTACTTC. It yields the protein CASSYRVGSEQYF.

The V gene is TRBV7-2, the J gene TRBJ2-5, with TRBD2 as a possible D gene (5 bases). Germline-derived CDR1 and CDR2 are SGHTA and FQGNSA. V was trimmed by 2 bases and J by 11 bases, leaving 18 bases between them. This CDR3 is built from 14 residues. DNA of the CDR3: TGTGCCAGCAGCTTATTGGGAAGAGACTGGGAGCAGTACTTC. This gives the protein CASSLLGRDWEQYF.

CDR3 sequence: CASSPNRGGYGYTF. As DNA, the CDR3 is TGTGCCAGTAGCCCGAACAGGGGCGGCTATGGCTACACCTTC. The chain joins TRBV19 to TRBJ1-2, with 7 positions matching TRBD1. Germline V gene data show CDR1 as LNHDA and CDR2 as SQIVND (reference sequence). V lost 6 bases and J lost 4; bases outside the gene matches: 8. The length of the CDR3 is 14 residues. Filled out from reference TRBV19 and TRBJ1-2, the complete variable domain reads DGGITQSPKYLFRKEGQNVTLSCEQNLNHDAMYWYRQDPGQGLRLIYYSQIVNDFQKGDIAEGYSVSREKKESFPLTVTSAQKNPTAFYLCASSPNRGGYGYTFGSGTRLTVV.

V usage is TRBV7-9 and J usage is TRBJ2-2, with no clear D. V was trimmed by 3 bases and J by 4 bases, leaving 15 bases between them. This CDR3 spans 16 amino acids. The germline gives CDR1 SEHNR, CDR2 FQNEAQ (reference sequence). CDR3 residues: CASSLSAADSTGELFF. The CDR3 DNA is TGTGCCAGCAGCTTGAGTGCGGCGGATTCCACCGGGGAGCTGTTTTTT.

This clone showed up just a few times. This sequence joins TRBV5-4 and TRBJ2-3, with D maybe TRBD2 (6 bases). The CDR3 has 16 amino acids. Germline V gene data show CDR1 as SGHNT and CDR2 as YYREEE (reference sequence). Trimming removed 3 bases from V and 3 bases from J, with 17 bases in between. The CDR3 sequence is CASSSDGEVSTDTQYF. The CDR3, as DNA: TGTGCCAGCAGCTCGGACGGGGAGGTCTCAACAGATACGCAGTATTTT.

The rearrangement joins TRBV6-5 to TRBJ2-7; maybe TRBD2 (5 bases). V was clipped by 0 bases and J by 5 bases, with 8 bases between them. This CDR3 is built from 13 residues. Per germline, CDR1 MNHEY and CDR2 SVGAGI. The CDR3 coding sequence is TGTGCCAGCAGTTACTCGCTAGCCCACGAGCAGTACTTC. It codes for CASSYSLAHEQYF.

The J gene is TRBJ2-7, the V gene TRBV7-9, with TRBD1 matching over 9 bases. Germline CDR1 reads SEHNR; CDR2 reads FQNEAQ (reference sequence). V lost 4 bases and J lost 3; bases outside the gene matches: 4. This CDR3 contains 14 residues. The CDR3 spells CASSSTGGLYEQYF. CDR3 bases: TGTGCCAGCAGCTCCACAGGGGGCCTCTACGAGCAGTACTTC.

The rearrangement uses TRBV4-3 and TRBJ1-2; 7 bases are a match to TRBD1. The V segment lost 6 bases and the J segment 4 bases; nucleotides outside the gene matches: 11. The CDR3 runs 15 residues. The germline V gene encodes CDR1 LGHNA and CDR2 YSLEER. The CDR3 is CASSLERQGVYGYTF. The CDR3, as DNA: TGCGCCAGCAGTCTTGAGAGGCAGGGGGTCTATGGCTACACCTTC.

The rearrangement uses TRBV30 and TRBJ2-5, with a weak D call TRBD1 (6 bases). The ends were cut back, 3 bases at V and 4 bases at J, with 21 bases in the middle. CDR3 size: 16 residues. Germline CDR1 reads GTSNPN; CDR2 reads SVGIG (reference sequence). Written as DNA, the CDR3 is TGTGCCTGGAGGGGGCGAAACAGGGTGCAGGGAGAGACCCAGTACTTC. Translation: CAWRGRNRVQGETQYF. Filled out from reference TRBV30 and TRBJ2-5, the complete variable domain reads SQTIHQWPATLVQPVGSPLSLECTVEGTSNPNLYWYRQAAGRGLQLLFYSVGIGQISSEVPQNLSASRPQDRQFILSSKKLLLSDSGFYLCAWRGRNRVQGETQYFGPGTRLLVL.